This is a list of T cell receptor beta chains from one sample in a study of molecular identifiers for immune sequencing clone quantification. One entry per CDR3 protein results from TCRdb running MiXCR on the PCR reads. The sample records almost 20,000 distinct CDR3 sequences, roughly 20% being singletons. The source material was naive CD8+ T cells from blood, with Jurkat cell RNA spiked in. Receptor source: a human donor in good health. Some libraries in this study had Jurkat cell RNA spiked in. Each CDR3 is given with its conserved first and last residue. D genes are given only for firm matches. Size values are once, few and many counts, or a class for expanded clones, and some rows have none.

clone_size	v_call	d_call	j_call	cdr3_aa	cdr3_nt
.	TRBV10-3	TRBD2	TRBJ2-3	CAISGRAGAETDTQYF	TGTGCCATCAGTGGGCGGGCGGGAGCGGAGACAGATACGCAGTATTTT
.	TRBV7-8	TRBD2	TRBJ2-1	CASSLGGSAYNEQFF	TGTGCCAGCAGCTTAGGCGGGAGTGCCTACAATGAGCAGTTCTTC
many	TRBV7-2	.	TRBJ2-3	CANSRDGRIGLDTQYF	TGTGCCAACAGCCGGGACGGCCGTATAGGTTTGGATACGCAGTATTTT
medium-sized	TRBV28	.	TRBJ2-7	CASSYTLYEQYF	TGTGCCAGCAGCTACACCCTCTACGAGCAGTACTTC
few	TRBV5-5	.	TRBJ2-7	CASSLEGKGSYEQYF	TGTGCCAGCAGCTTGGAGGGGAAGGGATCCTACGAGCAGTACTTC
medium-sized	TRBV3-1	TRBD2	TRBJ2-5	CASSQEGLAAGETQYF	TGTGCCAGCAGCCAAGAGGGGCTAGCGGCGGGGGAGACCCAGTACTTC
medium-sized	TRBV20-1	.	TRBJ2-7	CSARRDVGPYEQYF	TGCAGTGCTAGACGGGACGTTGGTCCCTACGAGCAGTACTTC
few	TRBV28	.	TRBJ1-2	CASSFVGRGVYGYTF	TGTGCCAGCAGTTTCGTGGGACGTGGAGTCTATGGCTACACCTTC
medium-sized	TRBV12-3/TRBV12-4	.	TRBJ1-1	CASSFEGTEAFF	TGTGCCAGCAGTTTTGAGGGCACTGAAGCTTTCTTT
few	TRBV7-8	.	TRBJ2-2	CASSFPPRQTNTGELFF	TGTGCCAGCAGCTTTCCGCCACGACAGACGAACACCGGGGAGCTGTTTTTT